These 8 T cell receptor beta chains share one sample of origin, sequenced in a study of T cell clones after liver transplantation. Repertoires were generated with immunoSEQ multiplex PCR, while TCRdb's copy carries only in-frame clones and drops some. The sample consists of under 7,000 clones, nearly 80% of them appearing once. The source material was CD8+ T cells from blood, sampled 45 to 46 months after liver transplant. The receptor source for this set is a human patient who received a liver transplant. The T cells may partly be graft donor cells.

This chain uses TRBV5-6 with TRBJ2-3; 10 bases fit TRBD2. Germline CDR1 reads SGHDT; CDR2 reads YYEEEE. J was trimmed by 2 bases and V by 2 bases; bases with no gene match: 5. The CDR3 has 16 residues. This chain's CDR3 is CASSLQTSGLTDTQYF. In nucleotides, the CDR3 is TGTGCCAGCAGCTTACAGACTAGCGGGCTCACAGATACGCAGTATTTT.

V usage is TRBV7-6 and J usage is TRBJ1-4; TRBD1 agrees at 7 bases. Germline CDR1 reads SGHVS; CDR2 reads FNYEAQ. CDR3 length: 13 residues. V gave up 4 bases and J gave up 8 bases; unmatched junction bases: 4. CDR3 DNA: TGTGCCAGCAGCTCCCCCAGGGGGGAAAAACTGTTTTTT. Amino acids: CASSSPRGEKLFF.

This rearrangement joins TRBV2 to TRBJ2-1; 11 bases align to TRBD2. V dropped 5 bases and J dropped 9; count of bases not matched to a gene: 3. This CDR3 region has 13 residues. Germline V gives CDR1 SNHLY, CDR2 FYNNEI. This chain's CDR3 is CASSLAGGTEQFF. The CDR3 nucleotides read TGTGCCAGCAGTTTAGCGGGAGGGACTGAGCAGTTCTTC.

This rearrangement joins TRBV7-9 to TRBJ1-1; D is perhaps TRBD1 (5 bases). This CDR3 is built from 14 residues. V was cut by 6 bases and J by 2 bases, with 13 bases left in between. Germline CDR1 and CDR2: SEHNR and FQNEAQ (reference sequence). The CDR3 here is CASSLGRTNTEAFF. The CDR3 coding sequence is TGTGCCAGCAGTCTGGGACGGACCAACACTGAAGCTTTCTTT.

The rearrangement uses TRBV6-1 and TRBJ1-1; tentative D call: TRBD1 (6 bases). The CDR3 totals 13 residues. Germline V gene sequence: CDR1 MNHNS, CDR2 SASEGT. The V and J ends lost 7 bases and 5 bases respectively, with 14 bases between them. CDR3 region: CASNTGLGTEAFF. In DNA form, the CDR3 reads TGTGCCAGCAATACAGGGTTGGGTACTGAAGCTTTCTTT.

The chain joins TRBV5-6 to TRBJ2-7, with 11 bases aligning to TRBD1. V dropped 3 bases and J dropped 2; count of bases not matched to a gene: 4. The CDR3 consists of 15 residues. CDR1 SGHDT and CDR2 YYEEEE come from the germline V gene. For the CDR3, the DNA is TGTGCCAGCAGCTCCATGGACAGGGGGCCCTACGAGCAGTACTTC. It translates to CASSSMDRGPYEQYF.

The chain has TRBV30 and TRBJ2-7, with a weak D call TRBD1 (6 bases). Germline CDR1 GTSNPN, CDR2 SVGIG (reference sequence). The length of the CDR3 is 14 residues. The V gene lost 3 bases and the J gene lost 0 bases, with 12 bases spanning the gap. Here the CDR3 DNA reads TGTGCCTGGAGAGGCAGGGGCGCCTCCTACGAGCAGTACTTC. Translated: CAWRGRGASYEQYF. Combining the CDR3 with reference TRBV30 and TRBJ2-7 gives the whole variable domain SQTIHQWPATLVQPVGSPLSLECTVEGTSNPNLYWYRQAAGRGLQLLFYSVGIGQISSEVPQNLSASRPQDRQFILSSKKLLLSDSGFYLCAWRGRGASYEQYFGPGTRLTVT.

The chain is built from TRBV11-2 and TRBJ2-5, with a possible D match to TRBD1 (6 bases). The CDR3 spans 15 residues. The germline CDR1 and CDR2 sequences are SGHAT and FQNNGV. The V and J ends lost 1 base and 3 bases respectively, with 12 bases between them. The CDR3 DNA is TGTGCCAGCAGCTTAGGAGAGGACAGAGAAGAGACCCAGTACTTC. Protein product: CASSLGEDREETQYF.